Here is one TCR beta chain with its context. The data stem from a study of blood T cell repertoires in COVID-19. Across the study: T cells, B-cell-depleted T cells, or PBMCs provided the cDNA or gDNA that served as material.

Participants came from 20 to 25 US areas, aged about 18 to 95 years. Authors' analysis steps: By means of reference gene primer amplification, nucleated cell counts were estimated. Sequenced by immunoSEQ multiplex PCR; TCRdb stores in-frame clones only, minus some. V and J calls and clone size are given by that table; D and trimming were obtained from the DNA. The table records 150,000 to 200,000 clones, about 84% of them present only once. The junction had 6 bases not matched to a gene; V was cut back by 0 bases and J by 7 bases. Germline V gene lookup returns CDR1 SGHRS and CDR2 YFSETQ. This CDR3 has 16 residues.

This receptor was obtained from a woman in her 30s who had recovered from COVID-19. The chain carries TRBV5-1 and TRBJ2-1, with TRBD2 identical over 11 bases. Sequenced material: PBMCs or T cells enriched from blood (not recorded which). CDR3 DNA sequence: TGCGCCAGCAGCTTGGGTAGCACTAGCGGGAGTAATGAGCAGTTCTTC. It specifies CASSLGSTSGSNEQFF.